This T cell receptor beta chain was captured by sequencing in a study of T cell responses to AZD1222 COVID-19 vaccine listed by TCRdb under 2021. Broadly, across the study: AZD1222 recipients with second doses at about 4 weeks or about 12 weeks were pooled, because spike-specific TCR depth and breadth did not differ between schedules. TCR sequencing was performed for roughly 250 trial participants, of whom some 200 were given two doses of AZD1222 and around 25 were given two doses of MenACWY control vaccine. Enrollment into the trials was organized by age into subgroups of 18-55, 56-69 and 70-plus years, and those subgroups contained 148, 28 and 57 TCR-sequenced participants, respectively.

The CDR3 regions of human TCRbeta chains were analyzed by immunosequencing. The published analysis was carried out like this. Repertoire TCRs were matched against a reference library of SARS-CoV-2-specific TCRs generated with the MIRA antigen-specificity platform. Breadth meant the fraction of unique TCRs that were SARS-CoV-2-associated, whereas depth meant the fraction of total T cells that were SARS-CoV-2-associated. Using the MIRA data, each spike-specific TCR was mapped to the spike region that the TCR reacts to and placed in a CD4 or CD8 class. Log10-transformed breadth and depth values were compared by one-way ANOVA with Sidak's multiple comparisons tests. TCRdb's version of the immuneACCESS table is confined to in-frame rearrangements and falls short of the full clone set. An unresolved V gene accounts for under half of the shortfall where checked; the remainder is of unknown origin. The V and J calls and the clone size are those of that table, but D and trimming were determined from the DNA. Within this sample are over 100,000 clones, with 90% to 95% of them counted one time only. The top ten constitute 7.5% of the sample.

In the germline V gene (reference sequence), CDR1 corresponds to LNHDA and CDR2 to SQIVND. V trim: 5 bases; J trim: 0 bases; unmatched bases: 2. The cysteine opens and the phenylalanine closes a CDR3 of 15 amino acids. The retained sequence is limited to the CDR3, 45 bases, with the frame set at the first base. The full study reports these points: Participants were mostly white British, with more females than males. The authors suggested clonal diversity may have been underestimated. No day 14 peak-response samples were available, so repertoires were characterized only after the peak T cell response. Conclusions about previously exposed vaccinees are limited because only five to seven AZD1222 recipients were SARS-CoV-2 seropositive at baseline. In the small 56-69-year group, the increase in depth fell short of significance, most likely because of low power. After two AZD1222 doses, both the breadth and the depth of spike-specific TCRs were significantly higher than at day 0 and than in MenACWY recipients. The whole spike protein was spanned by vaccine-associated CD4 TCRs, and dominant responses were seen in regions 160-218 and 743-854. Reportedly, almost half of the unique spike-specific TCRs recognized epitopes lying outside the regions that are mutated in the B.1.351 and B.1.1.7 variants.

This clone came up once. Its recognized antigen is unknown. Per-nucleotide qualities are absent, and no much larger clonotype sits a single base away. The intended sense of this specimen's time point label: baseline before first vaccination. Samples from vaccinated people were obtained from the UK trials COV001 and COV002, which included a single-blind randomized controlled phase 2/3 trial of AZD1222 (ChAdOx1 nCoV-19) in healthy adults. For TCRbeta chain sequencing, PBMC samples from trial participants were taken at day 0 and at day 28 after the second dose. The sequence derives from an adult in good health. The sample here was peripheral blood, taken on day 0 of AZD1222 vaccination. The rearrangement combines TRBV19 with TRBJ1-1; 11 bases in the junction line up with TRBD1. The CDR3 has the sequence CASSGQGAMNTEAFF. The DNA is TGTGCCAGTAGTGGACAGGGGGCGATGAACACTGAAGCTTTCTTT.